This paragraph reports one T cell receptor beta chain. This clone has a single count. The clone's antigen remains unknown. No per-base quality is available; no much larger clone lies one base away. To sequence the TCRbeta CDR3 region, genomic DNA was isolated from the sorted cells. TCRbeta CDR3 regions were sequenced using the immunoSEQ Assay. Imported from immuneACCESS, the table was reduced by TCRdb to in-frame sequences with V and J called. These copies leave out some clones; in studies compared against another copy, an unresolved V gene accounts for under half, and the cause of the remainder is not known. The table for this sample lists tens of thousands of clones; 84% of them were counted only once. The ten largest clones capture approximately 20% of the sample. The trial excluded patients who had a history of autoimmune disease or who were on systemic immunosuppression. Peripheral blood for TCR sequencing was collected from all dose cohorts at baseline, on cycle 4 day 1, and on cycle 7 day 1. The samples were drawn from a first-in-human, open-label, multicenter phase I dose-escalation trial of ivuxolimab. Adults with locally advanced or metastatic head and neck squamous cell, hepatocellular, melanoma or renal cell carcinoma were enrolled in the trial. Before TCR sequencing, CD4+ T cells and CD8+ T cells were sorted from peripheral blood as separate populations.

The sample belongs to a study of OX40 agonist ivuxolimab in advanced cancers. At the level of the whole study: Ivuxolimab was a fully human IgG2 agonistic monoclonal antibody targeting the costimulatory receptor OX40 (CD134). Peripheral TCRbeta sequencing was intended to test whether TCR sequence diversity was altered and clonal T-cell expansion was caused by ivuxolimab. The monotherapy dose-escalation portion (N ≈ 56 patients) of the phase I ivuxolimab trial is reported in the paper. Intravenous ivuxolimab was administered to patients every 2 weeks at six dose levels: 0.01, 0.1, 0.3, 1.5, 3 and 10 mg/kg. Of the roughly 50 dose-escalation patients, hepatocellular carcinoma was present in 19, melanoma in roughly 15, renal cell carcinoma in 9 and head and neck cancer in 9. Patients were allowed to have had prior anti-PD-1, anti-PD-L1 or anti-CTLA-4 therapy, and approximately 40% of the dose-escalation patients had been treated with checkpoint inhibitors. In the dose-escalation cohort, 75% to 90% of patients were male, and the mean age was roughly 56 years with a range of roughly 20 to 79. Three dose-escalation patients achieved partial responses, one with hepatocellular carcinoma and two with cutaneous melanoma.

Summary of the overall study and its limitations: At doses of 0.1 to 3.0 mg/kg, clonal expansion of both CD4+ and CD8+ blood T cells was observed from baseline to week 6. On average, CD8+ T cells showed more expanded clones than CD4+ T cells after ivuxolimab. In the 0.1-3.0 mg/kg groups, partial responders were among the patients with the lowest normalized peripheral clonal expansion, particularly in CD8+ T cells. Which antigens the clonally expanded peripheral T cells were specific for was not determined. Low levels of normalized T-cell clonal expansion were also shown by some nonresponding patients.

The CDR3 runs 15 residues from the cysteine to the phenylalanine. The kept DNA is CDR3 alone, 45 bases in frame from the first base. Trimming takes 5 bases off V and 2 bases off J; junction bases not matched to a gene: 7. CDR1 and CDR2 (MNHEY, SMNVEV) derive from the germline V gene (reference sequence). This sequence was found in an adult with an advanced solid tumor such as melanoma, head and neck, liver or kidney cancer. Specimen: CD4+ or CD8+ T cells sorted from blood, collected in a trial of the OX40 agonist ivuxolimab. The chain links TRBV27 with TRBJ1-1, with 8 bases matching TRBD1. At the DNA level, the sequence is TGTGCCAGCAGTGCCTGGACAGGGTCAAACACTGAAGCTTTCTTT. Translated, this is CASSAWTGSNTEAFF.